Listed below are T cell receptor beta chains from one sample, sequenced in a study of beta chain features in type 1 diabetes. Clones were sequenced by immunoSEQ multiplex PCR, and TCRdb holds only the in-frame ones, with some missing. The sample carries roughly 160,000 clones, 6% to 9% recorded once. Sequencing used central memory CD4+ T cells from blood. The origin of the receptors is a man aged 18 to 29 with type 1 diabetes. The conserved cysteine and the conserved F or W are not part of the CDR3 here. Fields, in order: J gene, CDR3 length, V gene, D gene, CDR3 protein. D genes are given only for firm matches.

j_gene: TRBJ2-5
len: 13
v_gene: TRBV2
d_gene: TRBD2
CDR3aa: ASNEMSGKEGTQY

j_gene: TRBJ2-5
len: 10
v_gene: TRBV29-1
d_gene: TRBD1
CDR3aa: SVEDRPVTQY

j_gene: TRBJ2-3
len: 14
v_gene: TRBV7-9
d_gene: -
CDR3aa: ASSLGFQVFTDTQY

j_gene: TRBJ1-1
len: 14
v_gene: TRBV5-4
d_gene: -
CDR3aa: ASSLGGWGGNTEAF

j_gene: TRBJ1-1
len: 11
v_gene: TRBV30
d_gene: TRBD1
CDR3aa: AWVGQGRTEAF

j_gene: TRBJ2-7
len: 12
v_gene: TRBV5-1
d_gene: -
CDR3aa: ASSYRDLKDEQY

j_gene: TRBJ2-1
len: 12
v_gene: TRBV5-1
d_gene: TRBD2
CDR3aa: ASSLGLVSDEQF

j_gene: TRBJ2-2
len: 15
v_gene: TRBV4-3
d_gene: TRBD2
CDR3aa: ASSQAPAGANTGELF

j_gene: TRBJ2-7
len: 14
v_gene: TRBV28
d_gene: TRBD1
CDR3aa: ASSFFGTGTPYEQY

j_gene: TRBJ2-1
len: 14
v_gene: TRBV7-2
d_gene: TRBD2
CDR3aa: ASSLTGGPPGNEQF

j_gene: TRBJ1-2
len: 13
v_gene: TRBV7-2
d_gene: -
CDR3aa: ASSLEEGSNYGYT

j_gene: TRBJ2-3
len: 13
v_gene: TRBV5-1
d_gene: -
CDR3aa: ASSLARGVADTQY

j_gene: TRBJ2-7
len: 9
v_gene: TRBV7-2
d_gene: -
CDR3aa: ASSTYYEQY

j_gene: TRBJ2-1
len: 12
v_gene: TRBV2
d_gene: TRBD1
CDR3aa: ASSATQGGNEQF

j_gene: TRBJ2-1
len: 12
v_gene: TRBV11-2
d_gene: -
CDR3aa: ASTPRELGNEQF

j_gene: TRBJ2-2
len: 13
v_gene: TRBV9
d_gene: TRBD1
CDR3aa: ASSKDRGDTGELF

j_gene: TRBJ2-1
len: 14
v_gene: TRBV7-9
d_gene: -
CDR3aa: ASSEGLGGWNNEQF

j_gene: TRBJ1-3
len: 12
v_gene: TRBV30
d_gene: -
CDR3aa: AWSDSYSGNTIY

j_gene: TRBJ2-7
len: 12
v_gene: TRBV15
d_gene: TRBD2
CDR3aa: ATSRDLAGGEQY

j_gene: TRBJ2-3
len: 15
v_gene: TRBV28
d_gene: TRBD2
CDR3aa: ASSPGTSGTLGDTQY